These 30 T cell receptor beta chains came from one sample sequenced in a study of blood T cell repertoires in COVID-19. Assay: immunoSEQ multiplex PCR; the TCRdb copy retains only in-frame clones and omits some. The data show roughly 220,000 clones, about nine tenths seen once. Sequencing was performed on peripheral blood. The origin of the receptors is a young man who had recovered from COVID-19.

The chain recombines TRBV6-5 with TRBJ1-1; D is possibly TRBD1 (5 bases). The CDR3 consists of 13 residues. V gave up 6 bases and J gave up 1 base, with 9 bases separating them. The germline V gene encodes CDR1 MNHEY and CDR2 SVGAGI. CDR3 sequence: CASRAGPNTEAFF. CDR3 nucleotides: TGTGCCAGCAGGGCGGGGCCGAACACTGAAGCTTTCTTT.

The V gene is TRBV6-2 or TRBV6-3, the J gene TRBJ1-3; D call uncertain. The CDR3 runs 11 residues. The germline V and J ends were trimmed by 5 bases and 6 bases, with 5 bases remaining between them. The germline gives CDR1 MNHEY, CDR2 SVGEGT. The CDR3 loop is CASSRENTIYF. CDR3 nucleotide sequence: TGTGCCAGCAGTCGCGAAAACACCATATATTTT.

The chain joins TRBV2 to TRBJ2-1; D call uncertain. The germline V gene encodes CDR1 SNHLY and CDR2 FYNNEI. The CDR3 is 12 amino acids. Trimming pared 8 bases from V and 9 bases from J, leaving 14 bases between. CDR3 loop: CASSWRSGEQFF. Here the CDR3 DNA reads TGTGCCAGCTCGTGGCGGTCGGGTGAGCAGTTCTTC. Full variable domain (missing parts from reference TRBV2 and TRBJ2-1): EPEVTQTPSHQVTQMGQEVILRCVPISNHLYFYWYRQILGQKVEFLVSFYNNEISEKSEIFDDQFSVERPDGSNFTLKIRSTKLEDSAMYFCASSWRSGEQFFGPGTRLTVL.

This clone was counted a few times. V gene TRBV24-1 combines with J gene TRBJ2-2, with 9 nucleotides matching TRBD1. Trimming at V came to 2 bases and at J to 7 bases, leaving 10 bases not matched to a gene. Germline assignment: CDR1 KGHDR and CDR2 SFDVKD. CDR3 length equals 17 residues. The CDR3 sequence: CATSDSAWDRVGGELFF. CDR3 DNA: TGTGCCACCAGTGATTCCGCCTGGGACAGGGTCGGCGGGGAGCTGTTTTTT.

This clone was counted a few times. At the DNA level, this CDR3 is encoded by other sequences in the same sample as well. V usage is TRBV5-1 and J usage is TRBJ1-2; 7 bases line up with TRBD1. Per the germline V gene, CDR1 is SGHRS and CDR2 is YFSETQ. This CDR3 region has 13 residues. The J segment lost 2 bases and the V segment lost 4 bases, leaving 2 bases of the junction unmatched. Written as DNA, the CDR3 is TGCGCCAGCAGCCTGGGACAGAACTATGGCTACACCTTC. This codes for CASSLGQNYGYTF.

The chain employs TRBV29-1 and TRBJ2-5; possibly TRBD1 for D (6 bases). Germline lookup yields CDR1 SQVTM and CDR2 ANQGSEA. CDR3 length: 13 residues. Trimming took 7 bases from V and 5 from J, leaving 17 bases between them. In nucleotides, the CDR3 is TGCAGCGAGGGCACAGGGTCAGGGGAGACCCAGTACTTC. Protein sequence: CSEGTGSGETQYF. The whole variable domain, remainder taken from reference TRBV29-1 and TRBJ2-5, is SAVISQKPSRDICQRGTSLTIQCQVDSQVTMMFWYRQQPGQSLTLIATANQGSEATYESGFVIDKFPISRPNLTFSTLTVSNMSPEDSSIYLCSEGTGSGETQYFGPGTRLLVL.

The rearrangement joins TRBV2 to TRBJ2-5, with 8 positions matching TRBD1. The CDR3 is 16 amino acids. J lost 4 bases, V lost 3 bases, and 10 bases had no gene match. The germline gives CDR1 SNHLY, CDR2 FYNNEI. The CDR3 reads CASSDNDRGFRETQYF. CDR3 DNA: TGTGCCAGCAGTGATAACGACAGGGGATTTAGAGAGACCCAGTACTTC. The full variable domain, in which reference TRBV2 and TRBJ2-5 provide the parts outside the CDR3, is EPEVTQTPSHQVTQMGQEVILRCVPISNHLYFYWYRQILGQKVEFLVSFYNNEISEKSEIFDDQFSVERPDGSNFTLKIRSTKLEDSAMYFCASSDNDRGFRETQYFGPGTRLLVL.

This clone was detected only a few times. The chain couples TRBV19 to TRBJ2-3, with TRBD1 identical over 8 bases. This CDR3 is built from 14 residues. Trimming cost V 5 bases and J 6 bases; bases outside gene matches: 7. Germline V CDR1 and CDR2: LNHDA, SQIVND (reference sequence). The CDR3 reads CASSLRQGWDTQYF. As DNA, the CDR3 is TGTGCCAGTAGTCTTAGACAGGGGTGGGATACGCAGTATTTT.

This chain links TRBV6-6 with TRBJ1-1; TRBD1 agrees at 8 bases. Germline V gives CDR1 MNHNY, CDR2 SVGAGI (reference sequence). This CDR3 region has 13 residues. V gave up 9 bases and J gave up 3 bases; unmatched junction bases: 6. CDR3: CASGQGVHTEAFF. In DNA form, the CDR3 reads TGTGCCAGTGGACAGGGAGTACACACTGAAGCTTTCTTT.

In this sample, this clone turned up once. CDR3 nucleotide sequence: TGTGCCAGCAGGATGGGGGCCCTCTGGGAGACCCAGTACTTC. Its translation: CASRMGALWETQYF. The chain couples TRBV6-5 to TRBJ2-5, with a weak D call TRBD1 (6 bases). This CDR3 is 14 amino acids long. The V end was cut by 6 bases, the J end by 5 bases, with 16 bases between. Germline-derived CDR1 and CDR2 are MNHEY and SVGAGI.

The chain carries TRBV6-5 and TRBJ2-4, with D tentatively TRBD2 (5 bases). CDR1 and CDR2 from the germline V gene are MNHEY and SVGAGI. The length of the CDR3 is 13 residues. V gave up 4 bases and J gave up 8 bases, with 12 bases separating them. In nucleotides, the CDR3 is TGTGCCAGCAGTTCCGCCGGGATGGACATTCAGTACTTC. Translated: CASSSAGMDIQYF.

This sequence joins TRBV4-2 and TRBJ1-2; 8 nucleotides align to TRBD1. This CDR3 has 20 residues. Germline-derived CDR1 and CDR2 are LGHNA and YNFKEQ. V shed 1 base and J 4 bases; nucleotides not matched to a gene: 20. In DNA form, the CDR3 reads TGTGCCAGCAGCCAAGCGGGGGCTGGGATAGGAGGGACAGGCATCTATGGCTACACCTTC. Translated, it gives CASSQAGAGIGGTGIYGYTF.

The chain couples TRBV6-5 to TRBJ1-1, with a possible D match to TRBD1 (6 bases). This CDR3 spans 15 amino acids. The V and J ends lost 7 bases and 2 bases respectively, with 17 bases between them. The germline V gene has CDR1 MNHEY and CDR2 SVGAGI. Written as DNA, the CDR3 is TGTGCCAGCATCCCTGGGGGGGGCATAAACACTGAAGCTTTCTTT. Translated: CASIPGGGINTEAFF.

The rearrangement links TRBV27 to TRBJ1-1; a weak D match, TRBD1 (6 bases). Germline V gene data show CDR1 as MNHEY and CDR2 as SMNVEV (reference sequence). The V gene lost 2 bases and the J gene lost 3 bases, with 10 bases spanning the gap. This CDR3 region has 14 residues. CDR3 region: CASSLGQTDTEAFF. The CDR3 nucleotides are TGTGCCAGCAGTTTAGGACAGACGGACACTGAAGCTTTCTTT.

This chain connects TRBV5-1 to TRBJ2-5, with TRBD2 matching 10 bases. This CDR3 is 15 amino acids long. V shed 4 bases, J shed 4 bases, and the junction held 7 bases outside the gene matches. CDR1 is SGHRS, CDR2 YFSETQ, per germline. Written as DNA, the CDR3 is TGCGCCAGCAGCCTGAAAGCGGGGGGGCCAGAGACCCAGTACTTC. Its protein is CASSLKAGGPETQYF.

The chain recombines TRBV20-1 with TRBJ2-7; possibly TRBD1 for D (5 bases). Germline V lookup: CDR1 DFQATT, CDR2 SNEGSKA (reference sequence). This CDR3 spans 11 amino acids. V was clipped by 4 bases and J by 4 bases, with 8 bases between them. Here the CDR3 reads CSAIREYEQYF. DNA for the CDR3: TGCAGTGCTATCAGGGAATACGAGCAGTACTTC.

In DNA form, the CDR3 reads TGTGCCAGCATACCCCAGGGCACCGGGGAGCTGTTTTTT. Residues: CASIPQGTGELFF. The chain combines TRBV2 with TRBJ2-2, with a possible D match to TRBD1 (5 bases). The CDR3 is 13 amino acids. Germline CDR1 and CDR2: SNHLY and FYNNEI. The V and J ends lost 7 bases and 4 bases respectively, with 10 bases between them.

The CDR3 DNA reads as TGTGCCAGCAGTCCTCTCACTAGTGCAGCCGGGGAGCTGTTTTTT. Translated: CASSPLTSAAGELFF. The chain employs TRBV6-5 and TRBJ2-2; perhaps TRBD2 as D (5 bases). V lost 5 bases, J lost 6 bases, and 16 bases lay in between. CDR3 size: 15 residues. Germline V gene sequence: CDR1 MNHEY, CDR2 SVGAGI.

This clone appeared a few times. The chain uses TRBV6-5 and TRBJ2-7; D is perhaps TRBD1 (6 bases). Germline V gene lookup returns CDR1 MNHEY and CDR2 SVGAGI. CDR3 size: 15 residues. Trimming shortened V by 3 bases and J by 0 bases, and 12 bases separated the two germline ends. The CDR3 protein is CASSYAGAGSYEQYF. The CDR3 region has the DNA TGTGCCAGCAGTTATGCAGGGGCCGGCTCCTACGAGCAGTACTTC.

The V and J genes are TRBV30 and TRBJ2-7, with 8 bases matching TRBD1. Germline V lookup: CDR1 GTSNPN, CDR2 SVGIG (reference sequence). Trimming cost V 7 bases and J 2 bases; bases outside gene matches: 4. The CDR3 totals 12 residues. The CDR3 reads CASGQAPYEQYF. DNA of the CDR3: TGTGCCTCGGGACAGGCCCCCTACGAGCAGTACTTC.

V usage is TRBV7-9 and J usage is TRBJ1-6, with TRBD1 identical over 9 bases. CDR3 length: 16 residues. The trim removed 4 bases at V and 10 bases at J, leaving 11 bases unmatched. CDR1 is SEHNR, CDR2 FQNEAQ, per germline (reference sequence). The CDR3 DNA is TGTGCCAGCAGCTCAATCCAACAGGGGGCACAGTCACCCCTCCACTTT. Translating gives CASSSIQQGAQSPLHF.

The chain employs TRBV3-1 (or the pseudogene TRBV3-2) and TRBJ1-2; 7 bases match TRBD1. Trimming cost V 1 base and J 8 bases; bases outside gene matches: 7. This CDR3 contains 14 residues. The germline gives CDR1 LGHDT, CDR2 YNNKEL (reference sequence). The CDR3 DNA reads TGTGCCAGCAGCCAAGTTGCAGGGGGTAGCGGCTACACCTTC. It specifies CASSQVAGGSGYTF.

The CDR3 nucleotides are TGCGCCAGCAGCCCACTTCCGGGACAGGTCTCCTACGAGCAGTACTTC. Translation gives CASSPLPGQVSYEQYF. V usage is TRBV5-1 and J usage is TRBJ2-7; 8 positions match TRBD1. Germline CDR1 SGHRS, CDR2 YFSETQ. The length of the CDR3 is 16 residues. J gave up 0 bases and V 4 bases, and 9 bases lay outside the gene matches.

V and J are TRBV6-5 and TRBJ1-1, with TRBD1 matching over 8 bases. Per the germline V gene, CDR1 is MNHEY and CDR2 is SVGAGI. The CDR3 contains 14 residues. V lost 0 bases, J lost 10 bases, and 7 bases stayed unmatched. The chain's CDR3 is CASSYSGTGEAAFF. Written as DNA, the CDR3 is TGTGCCAGCAGTTACTCAGGGACAGGAGAGGCAGCTTTCTTT.

This sequence joins TRBV21-1 and TRBJ2-7; TRBD1 reflects the table's D call only, with no check against the DNA. TRBV21-1 corresponds to a pseudogene. This CDR3 region has 19 residues. Written as DNA, the CDR3 is TGTGCCAGCAGCAAATCCCATCAAACACAGGGCAGGCGGTCCCACGAGCAGTACTTC. As protein: CASSKSHQTQGRRSHEQYF.

In this sample, this clone turned up a few times. The J gene is TRBJ1-6, the V gene TRBV7-2; 9 positions match TRBD1. Germline loops: CDR1 SGHTA, CDR2 FQGNSA. The V gene end was trimmed by 5 bases and the J gene end by 9 bases; junction bases not matched to a gene: 8. The CDR3 has 15 amino acids. The CDR3, as DNA: TGTGCCAGCAGCCGCGAACAGGGGGCGGGTTCACCCCTCCACTTT. Protein product: CASSREQGAGSPLHF.

The chain joins TRBV6-5 to TRBJ1-5; D gene uncertain. In germline, CDR1 is MNHEY, CDR2 SVGAGI. The CDR3 extends over 12 amino acids. The ends were cut back, 6 bases at V and 6 bases at J, with 9 bases in the middle. The CDR3: CASRAAGQPQHF. CDR3 in DNA: TGTGCCAGCAGGGCAGCAGGTCAGCCCCAGCATTTT.

The gene calls are TRBV9 and TRBJ2-2, with TRBD1 matching over 7 bases. The junction had 7 bases not matched to a gene; V was cut back by 6 bases and J by 2 bases. This CDR3 is 15 amino acids long. Germline lookup yields CDR1 SGDLS and CDR2 YYNGEE. This CDR3 reads CASTPGTVNTGELFF. Written as DNA, the CDR3 is TGTGCCAGCACCCCCGGGACAGTTAACACCGGGGAGCTGTTTTTT.

The gene calls are TRBV7-2 and TRBJ1-2; maybe TRBD1 (5 bases). The V end was cut by 1 base, the J end by 8 bases, with 11 bases between. Per the germline V gene, CDR1 is SGHTA and CDR2 is FQGNSA. The CDR3 has 13 amino acids. This CDR3 reads CASSLGRVRGYTF. In DNA form, the CDR3 reads TGTGCCAGCAGCTTAGGCAGGGTTCGGGGCTACACCTTC. The full variable domain, in which reference TRBV7-2 and TRBJ1-2 provide the parts outside the CDR3, is GAGVSQSPSNKVTEKGKDVELRCDPISGHTALYWYRQSLGQGLEFLIYFQGNSAPDKSGLPSDRFSAERTGGSVSTLTIQRTQQEDSAVYLCASSLGRVRGYTFGSGTRLTVV.

This chain uses TRBV5-3 with TRBJ1-1; D ambiguous. TRBV5-3 is recorded as an ORF, its role being uncertain. The CDR3 loop spans 15 amino acids. Trimming removed 4 bases from V and 0 bases from J, with 13 bases in between. Here the CDR3 reads CARSHNPPVNTEAFF. The CDR3 DNA is TGTGCCAGAAGCCATAATCCCCCGGTGAACACTGAAGCTTTCTTT.